This TCR beta chain is from a study of T cell responses to AZD1222 COVID-19 vaccine. Notes on the study in general: Baseline seropositives among AZD1222 recipients totaled only 5 or 6. Donors in the cohort were predominantly white British and more often female, and clonal diversity was possibly underestimated. Elevations in Spike-specific TCR breadth and depth followed administration of two AZD1222 doses. Spike was spanned by vaccine-associated CD4 TCRs, which were dominant at 160-218 and 743-854.

V was pared by 0 bases and J by 2 bases, with 15 bases between. This CDR3 has 17 amino acids. Germline CDR1 and CDR2: SGHRS and YFSETQ. As concerns this clone: Its antigen is unidentified.

Clones were sequenced by immunoSEQ multiplex PCR, and TCRdb holds only the in-frame ones, with some missing. In the table there are around 110,000 clones, 80% to 90% of which are singletons. Sample: peripheral blood, taken on day 0 of MenACWY control vaccination. The chain uses TRBV5-1 and TRBJ1-3; D is unclear. The sequence was obtained from an adult in good health. The CDR3 nucleotides are TGCGCCAGCAGCTTGGCCATTCAGGCTACCCCTGGAAACACCATATATTTT. Translated, it gives CASSLAIQATPGNTIYF. Combining the CDR3 with reference TRBV5-1 and TRBJ1-3 gives the whole variable domain KAGVTQTPRYLIKTRGQQVTLSCSPISGHRSVSWYQQTPGQGLQFLFEYFSETQRNKGNFPGRFSGRQFSNSRSEMNVSTLELGDSALYLCASSLAIQATPGNTIYFGEGSWLTVV.